These 12 T cell receptor beta chains came from one sample sequenced in a study of radiotherapy plus CTLA-4 blockade in lung cancer. Using immunoSEQ multiplex PCR, the repertoire was profiled, and TCRdb retains in-frame clones only, with some absent. This repertoire shows roughly 76,000 clones, around 74% found once; its top ten account for roughly 10%. The specimen comprised peripheral blood, sampled from a patient treated with radiotherapy plus ipilimumab. Source of these receptors: a human donor with non-small cell lung cancer whose response to radiotherapy plus ipilimumab could not be evaluated.

This clone was seen more than once but under ten times. V is TRBV27 and J is TRBJ2-7, with no clear D. The CDR3 runs to 14 residues. V lost 5 bases, J lost 0 bases, and 11 bases lay in between. The V gene's germline CDR1 is MNHEY and CDR2 SMNVEV (reference sequence). The CDR3 bases are TGTGCCAGCAGTGAGAATCCCGTCTCCTACGAGCAGTACTTC. Translated, it gives CASSENPVSYEQYF.

For the CDR3, the DNA is TGTGCCAGCAGCGTCACAGCGGTACAAGAGACCCAGTACTTC. It translates to CASSVTAVQETQYF. The rearrangement links TRBV9 to TRBJ2-5; possibly TRBD2 for D (5 bases). V dropped 2 bases and J dropped 2 bases, with 10 bases sitting between them. This CDR3 contains 14 residues. Germline assignment: CDR1 SGDLS and CDR2 YYNGEE.

The chain links TRBV2 to TRBJ2-6; D is uncertain. CDR1 is SNHLY, CDR2 FYNNEI, per germline. CDR3 length: 16 amino acids. Trimming removed 2 bases at V and 0 bases at J, with 8 bases between. The CDR3 coding sequence is TGTGCCAGCAGTGAATTCGGTATCTCTGGGGCCAACGTCCTGACTTTC. Amino acids: CASSEFGISGANVLTF.

The J gene is TRBJ2-7, the V gene TRBV27; D is undetermined. Trimming pared 4 bases from V and 3 bases from J, leaving 10 bases between. Germline CDR1 MNHEY, CDR2 SMNVEV (reference sequence). This CDR3 contains 13 residues. The DNA of the CDR3 is TGTGCCAGCAGTTCTCAGCGCCGCTACGAGCAGTACTTC. Protein product: CASSSQRRYEQYF.

The chain employs TRBV7-2 and TRBJ2-3; 9 bases align to TRBD2. The V gene end was trimmed by 1 base and the J gene end by 2 bases; junction bases not matched to a gene: 4. Germline CDR1 reads SGHTA; CDR2 reads FQGNSA. CDR3 size: 16 residues. The CDR3 DNA reads as TGTGCCAGCAGCTTAGGCCTAGCGGGGACCACAGATACGCAGTATTTT. It encodes CASSLGLAGTTDTQYF.

The chain carries TRBV19 and TRBJ2-5, with D unclear. The J call is in doubt because the DNA end fits TRBJ2-7 better. Germline V CDR1 and CDR2: LNHDA, SQIVND (reference sequence). The CDR3 sequence is 14 residues long. CDR3 protein: CASSIAAVGYEQYF. The CDR3 DNA sequence: TGTGCCAGTAGTATAGCGGCGGTTGGATACGAGCAGTACTTC.

V gene TRBV6-4 combines with J gene TRBJ2-5; maybe TRBD2 (6 bases). The germline V gene encodes CDR1 MRHNA and CDR2 SNTAGT. This CDR3 has 15 amino acids. V shed 4 bases and J shed 1 base, with 13 bases lying between them. CDR3 sequence reads: CASSGGEACQETQYF. The CDR3 nucleotides are TGTGCCAGCAGTGGGGGGGAGGCCTGCCAAGAGACCCAGTACTTC.

V gene TRBV19 combines with J gene TRBJ1-2, with TRBD1 identical over 7 bases. Trimming removed 4 bases from V and 2 bases from J; junction bases left unmatched: 13. CDR3 length equals 17 residues. The germline CDR1 and CDR2 sequences are LNHDA and SQIVND (reference sequence). CDR3 sequence reads: CASSRILSTGTNYGYTF. The CDR3 region has the DNA TGTGCCAGTAGTAGGATCCTATCGACAGGGACCAACTATGGCTACACCTTC.

The chain is built from TRBV15 and TRBJ2-5, with TRBD2 identical over 13 bases. Trimming removed 5 bases from V and 9 bases from J; junction bases left unmatched: 3. Germline V gives CDR1 LNHNV, CDR2 YYDKDF (reference sequence). CDR3 size: 13 residues. CDR3 amino acids: CATSPGLAGSQYF. CDR3 in DNA: TGTGCCACCAGCCCGGGACTAGCGGGATCCCAGTACTTC. Full variable domain (remainder filled in from reference TRBV15 and TRBJ2-5): DAMVIQNPRYQVTQFGKPVTLSCSQTLNHNVMYWYQQKSSQAPKLLFHYYDKDFNNEADTPDNFQSRRPNTSFCFLDIRSPGLGDTAMYLCATSPGLAGSQYFGPGTRLLVL.

The chain couples TRBV27 to TRBJ2-7, with D perhaps TRBD1 (6 bases). This CDR3 has 14 amino acids. Trimming left V 5 bases short and J 1 base short, with 12 bases between. Germline CDR1 and CDR2: MNHEY and SMNVEV (reference sequence). In DNA, the CDR3 is TGTGCCAGCAGTCGCCGGGACATGTCCTACGAGCAGTACTTC. As protein: CASSRRDMSYEQYF.

The V call is TRBV9, the J call TRBJ2-1; D is perhaps TRBD1 (6 bases). CDR1 is SGDLS, CDR2 YYNGEE, per germline. This CDR3 has 17 residues. Trimming shortened V by 0 bases and J by 8 bases, and 21 bases separated the two germline ends. Written as DNA, the CDR3 is TGTGCCAGCAGCGTAGCCCTCGGACAGCCGGCTGGGGATGAGCAGTTCTTC. It encodes CASSVALGQPAGDEQFF.

This chain uses TRBV28 with TRBJ1-5; no reliable D call. The ends were cut back, 5 bases at V and 2 bases at J, with 13 bases in the middle. This CDR3 has 15 amino acids. In germline, CDR1 is MDHEN, CDR2 SYDVKM. The CDR3 here is CASSEGFRGNQPQHF. The DNA of the CDR3 is TGTGCCAGCAGTGAGGGTTTTAGGGGCAATCAGCCCCAGCATTTT.